Listed below are T cell receptor beta chains from one sample, sequenced in a study of cytomegalovirus exposure and HLA in healthy donors. Sequencing used immunoSEQ multiplex PCR; TCRdb keeps in-frame clones, though not all of them. The table records approximately 140,000 clones, 80% of them present only once. The sequenced sample was PBMCs. The receptors stem from a man aged 35-49 years in good health and CMV-seropositive. Each CDR3 is given with its conserved first and last residue. Fields, in order: V gene, clone size, D gene, J gene, CDR3 DNA, CDR3 protein. D genes are given only for firm matches. Some rows have no size entry. The others give once, few or many, or a class for an expanded clone.

TRBV6-5	NA	NA	TRBJ1-1	TGTGCCAGCAGCGACCCTTTGACTGTGAACACTGAAGCTTTCTTT	CASSDPLTVNTEAFF
TRBV18	NA	NA	TRBJ1-4	TGTGCCAGCTCACCAGAGAACCCTGGAGGGGAAAAACTGTTTTTT	CASSPENPGGEKLFF
TRBV6-1	NA	TRBD2	TRBJ2-1	TGTGCCAGCAGTGGCTTACCGGGCGTGCTAGCGGGTCTGTACAATGAGCAGTTCTTC	CASSGLPGVLAGLYNEQFF
TRBV4-3	NA	NA	TRBJ2-5	TGCGCCAGCAGCCAAGAATTTCCTGGCCCGGGGACCCAGTACTTC	CASSQEFPGPGTQYF
TRBV19	NA	NA	TRBJ1-5	TGTGCCAGTAGTATAGATGGGCAGGGCCCCCGTGAGCCCCAGCATTTT	CASSIDGQGPREPQHF
TRBV29-1	few	NA	TRBJ2-3	TGCAGCGTGAATCGGCGGGCATCCACAGATACGCAGTATTTT	CSVNRRASTDTQYF
TRBV21-1	NA	NA	TRBJ1-2	TGTGCCAGCAGCATAAGACAGCCCTCTAACTATGGCTACACCTTC	CASSIRQPSNYGYTF
TRBV5-8	NA	NA	TRBJ1-5	TGTGCCAGCAGCCCTCGACAGAAGCGTCAGCCCCAGCATTTT	CASSPRQKRQPQHF
TRBV4-3	NA	TRBD2	TRBJ2-5	TGCGCCAGCAGCCAAGTAGAAGCGGGAGGAGAGACCCAGTACTTC	CASSQVEAGGETQYF
TRBV9	NA	NA	TRBJ1-6	TGTGCCAGCAGCCACGGAGTGTTGGATTCACCCCTCCACTTT	CASSHGVLDSPLHF
TRBV9	NA	NA	TRBJ2-5	TGTGCCAGCAGCGTAGGAGTCCAAGAGACCCAGTACTTC	CASSVGVQETQYF
TRBV5-1	NA	NA	TRBJ2-3	TGCGCCAGCAGCCCCCGGGACACAGATACGCAGTATTTT	CASSPRDTDTQYF
TRBV11-2	NA	TRBD2	TRBJ2-3	TGTGCCAGCAGCTCCCCCCATCTAGCGGGGGGGCCCGGTACGCAGTATTTT	CASSSPHLAGGPGTQYF
TRBV14	few	TRBD2	TRBJ2-3	TGTGCCAGCAGCCCAAAACTAGCGGGTACGCAGTATTTT	CASSPKLAGTQYF
TRBV6-1	NA	NA	TRBJ2-3	TGTGCCAGCAGTGAAGGATTTCTAGAGGGCGTGGCAGATACGCAGTATTTT	CASSEGFLEGVADTQYF
TRBV11-2	NA	TRBD2	TRBJ2-5	TGTGCCAGCAGCTTAGGATTTAGCGGGGGGGAAGAGACCCAGTACTTC	CASSLGFSGGEETQYF
TRBV5-4	NA	NA	TRBJ1-3	TGTGCCAGCAGCTTGGCACATCGGGAGGGAACCATATATTTT	CASSLAHREGTIYF
TRBV4-3	NA	NA	TRBJ2-3	TGCGCCAGCAGCCCCACAGGGACCACAGATACGCAGTATTTT	CASSPTGTTDTQYF
TRBV4-2	many	NA	TRBJ2-5	TGTGCCAGCAGCCAAGACCTCGCGGGGAGGGGGGCCCAGTACTTC	CASSQDLAGRGAQYF
TRBV5-1	NA	NA	TRBJ2-2	TGCGCCAGCAGGGTCGTTCTGGCCACCGGGGAGCTGTTTTTT	CASRVVLATGELFF
TRBV9	NA	TRBD1	TRBJ1-5	TGTGCCAGCAGCGTAGCAATCCCAGGGGGCGATCAGCCCCAGCATTTT	CASSVAIPGGDQPQHF
TRBV7-9	NA	NA	TRBJ1-1	TGTGCCATCGATAACCGACAAGTGAACACTGAAGCTTTCTTT	CAIDNRQVNTEAFF
TRBV6-5	NA	NA	TRBJ2-7	TGTGCCAGCAGTTACATAGGGGGCTACGAGCAGTACTTC	CASSYIGGYEQYF
TRBV5-1	NA	NA	TRBJ2-2	TGCGCCAGCACGCGGCTGGAGCCCGGGGAGCTGTTTTTT	CASTRLEPGELFF
TRBV5-1	NA	TRBD2	TRBJ2-5	TGCGCCAGCTCGCGGCTGCGGGGGGAAGAGACCCAGTACTTC	CASSRLRGEETQYF
TRBV5-1	NA	TRBD1	TRBJ2-2	TGCGCCAGCAGGCCCTCCGACAGGGGGCCCATCATCGGGGAGCTGTTTTTT	CASRPSDRGPIIGELFF
TRBV10-1	NA	TRBD1	TRBJ1-1	TGCGCCAGCAGTGATAAGGCAGGGGGTTCCAGGGGGACTGAAGCTTTCTTT	CASSDKAGGSRGTEAFF
TRBV28	NA	NA	TRBJ2-7	TGTGCCAGCAGTCCCGGACAGCCTCCCTACGAGCAGTACTTC	CASSPGQPPYEQYF
TRBV7-2	NA	NA	TRBJ2-7	TGTGCCAGCAGCTTAGCTCAGGCCGGCTACGAGCAGTACTTC	CASSLAQAGYEQYF
TRBV18	NA	NA	TRBJ1-5	TGTGCCAGCTCACCACCGGCTGGTGGGGCTGGCAATCAGCCCCAGCATTTT	CASSPPAGGAGNQPQHF
TRBV30	NA	TRBD2	TRBJ2-2	TGTGCCTGGAGTAGCGGGAGCCGGGTCGGGGAGCTGTTTTTT	CAWSSGSRVGELFF
TRBV4-2	NA	NA	TRBJ2-5	TGTGCCAGCAGCCAAGAAGTCGCGGGGGAGACCCAGTACTTC	CASSQEVAGETQYF